The rows below give T cell receptor beta chains drawn from one sample of a study of blood T cell repertoires in COVID-19. Sequenced by immunoSEQ multiplex PCR; TCRdb stores in-frame clones only, minus some. The data show around 260,000 clones, 91% seen once. The sequenced material came from peripheral blood. These receptors were collected from a person between 18 and 35 years old with COVID-19, enrolled during active disease. CDR3s include the opening cysteine and the closing phenylalanine or tryptophan. Fields, in order: clone size, V gene, J gene, D gene, CDR3 DNA, CDR3 protein. The D gene is left open where the match is weak. A row's size may be missing; if present it is once, few, many or a size class.

>NA|TRBV5-4|TRBJ1-3|NA
TGTGCCAGCAGCTTGTACGGGGAAGGACGCACCATATATTTT
CASSLYGEGRTIYF
>NA|TRBV18|TRBJ2-1|TRBD2
TGTGCCAGCTCACCCAGTGTTAGCGGGGCGAACAATGAGCAGTTCTTC
CASSPSVSGANNEQFF
>NA|TRBV3-1/TRBV3-2|TRBJ1-1|NA
TGTGCCAGCAGCCACCGCCAGGGGCTGGACACTGAAGCTTTCTTT
CASSHRQGLDTEAFF
>few|TRBV27|TRBJ2-7|NA
TGTGCCAGCAGTCGGGACATAGTCTACGAGCAGTACTTC
CASSRDIVYEQYF
>NA|TRBV2|TRBJ1-1|TRBD1
TGTGCCAGCAGTGAAAGGGGGCCGCTGGGGGCGAGTACTGAAGCTTTCTTT
CASSERGPLGASTEAFF
>NA|TRBV6-6|TRBJ1-1|TRBD1
TGTGCCAGCAGCGGACAGGTTCTGTCTGAAGCTTTCTTT
CASSGQVLSEAFF
>NA|TRBV19|TRBJ2-1|NA
TGTGCCAGTAGACTGACAGATTACTCCTACAATGAGCAGTTCTTC
CASRLTDYSYNEQFF
>few|TRBV27|TRBJ1-2|NA
TGTGCCAGCAGCCTCGGCGGGGGGAGCTATGGCTACACCTTC
CASSLGGGSYGYTF
>NA|TRBV6-5|TRBJ1-6|TRBD1
TGTGCCACTCAATACAGGGGAGGTAATTCACCCCTCCACTTT
CATQYRGGNSPLHF
>once|TRBV9|TRBJ2-1|TRBD1
TGTGCCAGCAGCGTAGAGCCGACGACAGGGCATTTGAACAATGAGCAGTTCTTC
CASSVEPTTGHLNNEQFF
>NA|TRBV6-5|TRBJ1-5|TRBD1
TGTGCCAGCAGTCCGGACAGGGGAAGCGGTCAGCATTTT
CASSPDRGSGQHF
>NA|TRBV14|TRBJ1-2|NA
TGTGCCAGCAGCCAAGCGGGTAGAGCTTATGGCTACACCTTC
CASSQAGRAYGYTF
>NA|TRBV18|TRBJ1-5|TRBD1
TGTGCCAGCTCAGGACAGGGGGCGGGAGGTCAGCCCCAGCATTTT
CASSGQGAGGQPQHF
>NA|TRBV3-1/TRBV3-2|TRBJ1-1|NA
TGTGCCAGCAGCCAAGGAGAAGGACTGCCTGGGAAAGCTTTCTTT
CASSQGEGLPGKAFF
>NA|TRBV19|TRBJ1-1|TRBD1
TGTGCCAGTACCCCGACAGGGGCGAACACTGAAGCTTTCTTT
CASTPTGANTEAFF
>NA|TRBV18|TRBJ2-1|NA
TGTGCCAGCTCACAGACACAGGGAAATGAGCAGTTCTTC
CASSQTQGNEQFF
>NA|TRBV6-2/TRBV6-3|TRBJ1-4|TRBD1
TGTGCCAGCAGCGACAGGGCAGAAAAACTGTTTTTT
CASSDRAEKLFF
>NA|TRBV7-2|TRBJ2-3|TRBD1
TGTGCCAGCAGCGGACAGGGGGCAGATACGCAGTATTTT
CASSGQGADTQYF
>NA|TRBV6-4|TRBJ2-6|TRBD1
TGTGCCAGCAGCCAAACAGGGGTGCGCTCTGGGGCCAACGTCCTGACTTTC
CASSQTGVRSGANVLTF
>NA|TRBV14|TRBJ2-7|NA
TGTGCCAGCAGCCACAACTACGAGCAGTACTTC
CASSHNYEQYF
>NA|TRBV4-1|TRBJ1-6|NA
TGCGCCAGCAGCCAAGCTACGCGAGGCGTTCAGAATTCACCCCTCCACTTT
CASSQATRGVQNSPLHF
>once|TRBV11-2|TRBJ1-2|NA
TGTGCCAGCAGCTCACTCTGGGCAGCCGACTATGGCTACACCTTC
CASSSLWAADYGYTF
>NA|TRBV24-1|TRBJ2-5|TRBD1
TGTGCCACCAGTGATTCTAAGGGGGCCGGAGAGACCCAGTACTTC
CATSDSKGAGETQYF
>NA|TRBV10-3|TRBJ2-3|TRBD2
TGTGCCATCAGGCTAGCGGGACCAGATACGCAGTATTTT
CAIRLAGPDTQYF
>NA|TRBV24-1|TRBJ2-3|TRBD2
TGTGCCACCAGTGACTCCTGGACTAGCGAGCCAGATACGCAGTATTTT
CATSDSWTSEPDTQYF
>NA|TRBV19|TRBJ2-1|NA
TGTGCCAGTGCCCATGACAGTAGCTCCTACAATGAGCAGTTCTTC
CASAHDSSSYNEQFF
>NA|TRBV2|TRBJ2-7|NA
TGTGCCAGCGCATATTTAGACAGGTACGAGCAGTACTTC
CASAYLDRYEQYF
>NA|TRBV5-6|TRBJ2-1|NA
TGTGCCAGCAGCTTGGACAGGGCGGATGAGCAGTTCTTC
CASSLDRADEQFF
>NA|TRBV7-9|TRBJ1-1|TRBD1
TGTGCCAGCAGCTCAGGACAGGGGGCGGGCACTGAAGCTTTCTTT
CASSSGQGAGTEAFF
>few|TRBV9|TRBJ1-4|NA
TGTGCCAGCAGCGTAGGCCCCGGACGGGGTGAAAAACTGTTTTTT
CASSVGPGRGEKLFF
>NA|TRBV4-3|TRBJ2-2|TRBD1
TGCGCCAGCAGCCAAATACGTCATGGGACAGGGGTGAACACCGGGGAGCTGTTTTTT
CASSQIRHGTGVNTGELFF
>NA|TRBV4-2|TRBJ1-2|NA
TGTGCCAGCAGCCATGGGCTTGTGGATGGCTACACCTTC
CASSHGLVDGYTF
>NA|TRBV29-1|TRBJ1-4|NA
TGCAGCGTTGAAGAGTTCACAGCGGCAGGTGAAAAACTGTTTTTT
CSVEEFTAAGEKLFF
>NA|TRBV11-3|TRBJ2-3|TRBD2
TGTGCCAGCAGCCCCGGACTAGCGGCCTCTAGCACAGATACGCAGTATTTT
CASSPGLAASSTDTQYF
>NA|TRBV24-1|TRBJ2-1|TRBD2
TGTGCCACCAGTGACCCCGGCCTAGCGGGAAATGAGCAGTTCTTC
CATSDPGLAGNEQFF
>NA|TRBV18|TRBJ2-5|TRBD2
TGTGCCAGCTCACCACGCGGACTAGAGGTGACCCAGTACTTC
CASSPRGLEVTQYF
>NA|TRBV27|TRBJ1-4|TRBD1
TGTGCCAGCAGTCCGCAGGACAGGGGAAGATTGGAAAAACTGTTTTTT
CASSPQDRGRLEKLFF
>NA|TRBV10-3|TRBJ2-7|NA
TGTGCCATCAGTGAGGCGGGGGGAGGGGGCGGTCTCTACGAGCAGTACTTC
CAISEAGGGGGLYEQYF
>NA|TRBV7-8|TRBJ2-3|TRBD2
TGTGCCAGCAGCTTAGCGTCGGGAGGGGGAGATACGCAGTATTTT
CASSLASGGGDTQYF
>NA|TRBV28|TRBJ2-3|TRBD2
TGTGCCAGCGATAGATTTAAACCCTGGACTAGCGGGAAAGGGGATACGCAGTATTTT
CASDRFKPWTSGKGDTQYF
>NA|TRBV9|TRBJ1-5|TRBD1
TGTGCCAGCAGTACCGGGACAGGCTTCAATCAGCCCCAGCATTTT
CASSTGTGFNQPQHF
>NA|TRBV11-2|TRBJ2-7|NA
TGTGCCAGCAGCTCAACAGGGTCATCGTCCGAGCAGTACTTC
CASSSTGSSSEQYF
>NA|TRBV7-7|TRBJ2-1|TRBD2
TGTGCCAGCAGCCCGCTAGCGGGAGTAGCCAATGAGCAGTTCTTC
CASSPLAGVANEQFF
>NA|TRBV29-1|TRBJ1-1|NA
TGCAGCGTTGACATGGGAGCTGAAGCTTTCTTT
CSVDMGAEAFF